This TCR beta chain was sequenced in a study of blood T cell repertoires in COVID-19 (TCRdb year 2020). General notes on the study: The collaborator samples originated in the United States, Italy and Spain and spanned the acute and convalescent phases of COVID-19. The prospective study material was composed of cDNA or gDNA derived from T cells, B-cell-depleted T cells, or PBMCs. Subjects who had been exposed to COVID-19, were actively infected with it, or had recovered from it provided the deeply sampled blood TCRbeta repertoires that made up the dataset. The repertoires were made available in a free public database intended to serve as a resource for research on the immune response to SARS-CoV-2. Samples came from the ongoing ImmuneRACE study (first 160 participants) plus 1,254 subjects from 6 global collaborators. Sample metadata almost always included a de-identified subject ID, COVID-19 status, age in years and sex. Where HLA class I and class II types were available, the types were taken from metadata supplied by the sample provider, not from assay-based typing. General conclusions and limits of the study: The amount of clinical and demographic metadata varied by source and participant and was provided uncurated.

The immunoSEQ Assay, a bias-controlled multiplex PCR, was used to amplify TCRbeta CDR3 regions from genomic DNA. Per the source publication's procedure: Nucleated cell counts per sample were estimated from amplification of reference gene primers within the assay. Sequence reads were collapsed and filtered to measure the absolute abundance of every unique TCRbeta CDR3 rearrangement. Productive Simpson clonality was computed per sample as the square root of Simpson's diversity index over productive rearrangements. TCRdb stores this immuneACCESS table with in-frame sequences only. Part of the clones is absent; in the studies checked, under half of the shortfall reflects unresolved V genes, and no reason is known for the rest. The V and J calls and clone size are taken from that table; D and trimming were inferred from the DNA. The sample yields about 88,000 clones; over 70% were counted once. Around 10% of the sample rests with the top ten.

CDR1 and CDR2, looked up from the germline V gene, are SGHRS and YFSETQ. Including the terminal cysteine and phenylalanine, the CDR3 comprises 16 residues. Here the CDR3 DNA is all that survives: 48 bases in frame from base 1. The V end gives up 3 bases and the J end 3 bases, leaving 7 bases in the junction not matched to a gene. This clone has only one observation. Its antigen specificity is not known. No much larger clone exists at a distance of one base, and base qualities are not known. Whole blood was collected in K2EDTA tubes by collaborating institutions according to the institutions' own protocols. For TCRbeta analysis, collaborator samples were shipped as frozen whole blood, as isolated PBMCs, or as DNA extracted from either sample type.

This TCR derives from a man at least 80 years old with acute or convalescent COVID-19. This chain is built from TRBV5-1 and TRBJ1-3, with TRBD1 identical over 9 junction bases. Sequenced material: peripheral blood. The DNA is as follows: TGCGCCAGCAGCTCAGGGACAGGGCGCCTTGGAAACACCATATATTTT. Its coded protein is CASSSGTGRLGNTIYF.